This T cell receptor (beta chain) was obtained from a study of OX40 agonist ivuxolimab in advanced cancers. Study background: Patients were given ivuxolimab, an antibody that agonizes OX40 (CD134).

The assay was immunoSEQ multiplex PCR, and TCRdb's table has in-frame clones only and misses some. The sample has about 12,000 clones; approximately 83% are singletons. Study findings and constraints: Average numbers of expanded clones were greater in CD8+ T cells than in CD4+.

This clone turned up a few times. What it binds is not known. Other DNA sequences in the same sample also yield this CDR3. The germline V gene encodes CDR1 SGDLS and CDR2 YYNGEE. The CDR3 has 16 amino acids. V lost 3 bases and J lost 5, with 21 bases in between. This sequence originates from an adult with an advanced solid tumor such as melanoma, head and neck, liver or kidney cancer. J is TRBJ2-7 and V is TRBV9; D may be TRBD1 or TRBD2 (6 bases each). The sample was CD4+ or CD8+ T cells sorted from blood, taken in a trial of the OX40 agonist ivuxolimab. In nucleotides, the CDR3 is TGTGCCAGCAGCGAGGGGGGTTGGAGTAGGGCTGACGAGCAGTACTTC. Encoded protein: CASSEGGWSRADEQYF.